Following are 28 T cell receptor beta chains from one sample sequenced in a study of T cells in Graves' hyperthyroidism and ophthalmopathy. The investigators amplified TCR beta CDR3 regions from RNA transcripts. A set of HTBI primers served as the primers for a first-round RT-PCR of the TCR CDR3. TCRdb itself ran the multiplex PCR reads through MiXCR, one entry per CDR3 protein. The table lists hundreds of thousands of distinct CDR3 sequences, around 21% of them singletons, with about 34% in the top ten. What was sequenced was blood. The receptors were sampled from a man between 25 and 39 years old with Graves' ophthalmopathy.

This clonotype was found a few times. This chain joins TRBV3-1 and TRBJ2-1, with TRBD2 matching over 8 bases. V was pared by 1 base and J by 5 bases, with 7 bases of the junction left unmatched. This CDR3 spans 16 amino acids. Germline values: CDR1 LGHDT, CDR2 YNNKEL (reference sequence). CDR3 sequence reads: CASSQVPAGVHNEQFF. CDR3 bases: TGTGCCAGCAGCCAAGTCCCAGCGGGAGTCCACAATGAGCAGTTCTTC.

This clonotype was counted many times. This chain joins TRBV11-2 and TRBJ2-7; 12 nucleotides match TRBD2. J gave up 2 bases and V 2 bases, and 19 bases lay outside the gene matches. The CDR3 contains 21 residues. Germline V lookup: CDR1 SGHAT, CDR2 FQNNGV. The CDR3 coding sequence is TGTGCCAGCAGCTTATCCAAGACTAGCGGGAGTTTTATAGGTTCCGCCTACGAGCAGTACTTC. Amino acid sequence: CASSLSKTSGSFIGSAYEQYF.

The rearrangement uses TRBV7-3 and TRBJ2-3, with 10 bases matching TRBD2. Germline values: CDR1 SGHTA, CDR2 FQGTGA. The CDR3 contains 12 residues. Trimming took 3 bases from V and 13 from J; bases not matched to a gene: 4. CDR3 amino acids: CASSFLAGAKYF. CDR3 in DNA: TGTGCCAGCAGCTTCCTAGCGGGAGCGAAGTATTTT.

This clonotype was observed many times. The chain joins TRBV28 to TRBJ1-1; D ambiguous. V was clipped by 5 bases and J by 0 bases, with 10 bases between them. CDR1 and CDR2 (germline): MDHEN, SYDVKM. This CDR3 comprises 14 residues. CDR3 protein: CASSKTAMNTEAFF. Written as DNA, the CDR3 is TGTGCCAGCAGTAAAACAGCCATGAACACTGAAGCTTTCTTT.

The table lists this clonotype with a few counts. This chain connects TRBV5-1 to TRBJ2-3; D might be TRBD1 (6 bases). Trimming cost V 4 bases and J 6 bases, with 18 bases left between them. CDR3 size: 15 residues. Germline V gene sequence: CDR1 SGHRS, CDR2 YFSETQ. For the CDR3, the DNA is TGCGCCAGCAGCCCAGGGGCGGTACTGGGGGATACGCAGTATTTT. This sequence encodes CASSPGAVLGDTQYF.

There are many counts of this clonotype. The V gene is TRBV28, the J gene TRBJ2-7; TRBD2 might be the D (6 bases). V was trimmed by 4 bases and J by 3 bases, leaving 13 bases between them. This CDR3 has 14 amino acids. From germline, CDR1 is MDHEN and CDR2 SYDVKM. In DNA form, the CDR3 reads TGTGCCAGCAGTTCCCCGGGAGACAGCTACGAGCAGTACTTC. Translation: CASSSPGDSYEQYF.

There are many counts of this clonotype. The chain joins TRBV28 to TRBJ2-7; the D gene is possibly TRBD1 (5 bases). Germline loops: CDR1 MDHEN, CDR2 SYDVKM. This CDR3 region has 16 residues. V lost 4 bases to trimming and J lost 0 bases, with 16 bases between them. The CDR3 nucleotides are TGTGCCAGCAGTTCGCCAGGGAAAGGTGGCTCCTACGAGCAGTACTTC. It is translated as CASSSPGKGGSYEQYF.

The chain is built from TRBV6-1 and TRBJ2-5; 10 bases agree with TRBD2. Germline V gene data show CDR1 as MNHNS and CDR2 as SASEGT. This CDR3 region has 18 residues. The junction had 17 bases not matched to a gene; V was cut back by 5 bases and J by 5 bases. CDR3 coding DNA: TGTGCCAGCAGTCAGAGAGTAGCGGGAGGCGTACGCGGGGAGACCCAGTACTTC. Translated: CASSQRVAGGVRGETQYF.

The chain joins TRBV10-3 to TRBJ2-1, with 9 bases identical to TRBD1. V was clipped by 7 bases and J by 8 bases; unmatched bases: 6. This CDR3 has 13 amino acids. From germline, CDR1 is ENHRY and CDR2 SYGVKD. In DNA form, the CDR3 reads TGTGCCATCACCGGACAGGGGCGGGATGAGCAGTTCTTC. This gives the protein CAITGQGRDEQFF.

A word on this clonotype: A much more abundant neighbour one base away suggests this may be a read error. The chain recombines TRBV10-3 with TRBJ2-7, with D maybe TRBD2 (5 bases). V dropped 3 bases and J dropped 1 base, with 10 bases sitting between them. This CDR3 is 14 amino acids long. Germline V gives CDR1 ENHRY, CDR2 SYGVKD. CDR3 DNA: TGTGCCATCAGTGAAGAGGGTCTATCCTACGAGCAGTACTTC. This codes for CAISEEGLSYEQYF.

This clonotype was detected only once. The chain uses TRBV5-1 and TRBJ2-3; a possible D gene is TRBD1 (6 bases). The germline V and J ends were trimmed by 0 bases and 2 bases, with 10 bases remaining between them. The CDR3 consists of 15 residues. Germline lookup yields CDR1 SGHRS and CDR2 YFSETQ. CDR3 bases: TGCGCCAGCAGCTTGGAGGGGGTAACCACAGATACGCAGTATTTT. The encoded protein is CASSLEGVTTDTQYF.

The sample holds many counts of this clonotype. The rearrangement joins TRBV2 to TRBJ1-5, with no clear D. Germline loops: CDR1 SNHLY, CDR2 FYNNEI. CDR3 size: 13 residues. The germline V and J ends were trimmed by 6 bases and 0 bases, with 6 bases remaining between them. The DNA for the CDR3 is TGTGCCAGCAGCGAACTTAGCAATCAGCCCCAGCATTTT. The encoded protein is CASSELSNQPQHF.

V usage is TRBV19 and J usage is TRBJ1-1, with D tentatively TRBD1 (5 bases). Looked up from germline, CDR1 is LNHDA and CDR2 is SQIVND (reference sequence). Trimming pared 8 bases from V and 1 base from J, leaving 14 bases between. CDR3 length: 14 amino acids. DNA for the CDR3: TGTGCCAGTCGGACTGAGGGGCAGAACACTGAAGCTTTCTTT. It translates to CASRTEGQNTEAFF.

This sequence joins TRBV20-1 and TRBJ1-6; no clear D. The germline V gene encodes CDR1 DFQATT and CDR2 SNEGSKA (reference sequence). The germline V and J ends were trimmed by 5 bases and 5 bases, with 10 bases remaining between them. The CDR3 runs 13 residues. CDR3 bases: TGCAGTGCTCAGCCTAGGAATAATTCACCCCTCCACTTT. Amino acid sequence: CSAQPRNNSPLHF.

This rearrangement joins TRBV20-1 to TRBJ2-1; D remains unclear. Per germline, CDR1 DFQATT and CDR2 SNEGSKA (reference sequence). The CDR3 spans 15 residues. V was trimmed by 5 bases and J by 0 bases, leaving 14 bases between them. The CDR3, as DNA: TGCAGTGCTTACGGACCTGGAAGCTCCTACAATGAGCAGTTCTTC. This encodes CSAYGPGSSYNEQFF.

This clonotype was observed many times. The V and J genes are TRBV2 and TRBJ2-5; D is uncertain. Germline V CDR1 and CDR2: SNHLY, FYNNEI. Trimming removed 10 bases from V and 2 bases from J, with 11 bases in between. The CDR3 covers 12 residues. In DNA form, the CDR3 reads TGTGCCATACAGACTGGACAAGAGACCCAGTACTTC. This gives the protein CAIQTGQETQYF.

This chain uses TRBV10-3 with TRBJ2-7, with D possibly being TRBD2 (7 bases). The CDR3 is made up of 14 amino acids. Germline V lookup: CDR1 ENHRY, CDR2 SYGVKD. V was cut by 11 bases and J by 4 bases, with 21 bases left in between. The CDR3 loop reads CASAEGGVVYEQYF. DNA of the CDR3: TGTGCCTCGGCCGAGGGGGGGGTCGTTTACGAGCAGTACTTC.

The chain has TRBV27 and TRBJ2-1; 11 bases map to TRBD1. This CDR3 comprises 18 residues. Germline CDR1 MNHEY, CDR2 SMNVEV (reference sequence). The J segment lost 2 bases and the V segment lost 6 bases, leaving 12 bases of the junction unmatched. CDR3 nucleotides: TGTGCCAGCAGACAGGACAGGGGGCTGGACCACGCCTACAATGAGCAGTTCTTC. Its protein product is CASRQDRGLDHAYNEQFF.

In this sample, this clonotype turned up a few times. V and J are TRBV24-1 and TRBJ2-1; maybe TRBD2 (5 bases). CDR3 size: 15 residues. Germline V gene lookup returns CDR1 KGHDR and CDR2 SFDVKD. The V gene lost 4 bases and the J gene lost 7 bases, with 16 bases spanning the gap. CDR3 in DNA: TGTGCCACCAGTGACCCTGACACTAGGGCGAATGAGCAGTTCTTC. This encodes CATSDPDTRANEQFF.

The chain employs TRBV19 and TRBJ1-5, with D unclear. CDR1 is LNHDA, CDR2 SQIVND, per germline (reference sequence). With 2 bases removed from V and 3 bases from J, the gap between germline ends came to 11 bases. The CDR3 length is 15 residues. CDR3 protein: CASSIRGPINQPQHF. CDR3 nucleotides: TGTGCCAGTAGTATAAGAGGACCGATCAATCAGCCCCAGCATTTT.

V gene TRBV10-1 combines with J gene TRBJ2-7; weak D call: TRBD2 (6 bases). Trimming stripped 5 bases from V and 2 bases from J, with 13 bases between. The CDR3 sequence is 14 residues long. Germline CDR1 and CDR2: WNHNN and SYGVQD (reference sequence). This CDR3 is CASSSREYPYEQYF. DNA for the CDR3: TGCGCCAGCAGTTCCCGGGAGTATCCCTACGAGCAGTACTTC.

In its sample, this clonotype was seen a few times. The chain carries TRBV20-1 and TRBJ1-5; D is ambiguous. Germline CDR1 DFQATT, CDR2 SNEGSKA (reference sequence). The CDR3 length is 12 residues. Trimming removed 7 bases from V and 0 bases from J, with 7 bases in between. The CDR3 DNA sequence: TGCAGTGTCGTCAGTAGCAATCAGCCCCAGCATTTT. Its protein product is CSVVSSNQPQHF.

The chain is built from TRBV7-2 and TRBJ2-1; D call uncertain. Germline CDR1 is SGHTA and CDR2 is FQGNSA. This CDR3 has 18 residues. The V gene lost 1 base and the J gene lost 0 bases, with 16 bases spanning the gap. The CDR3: CASSLEARLVSSYNEQFF. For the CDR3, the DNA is TGTGCCAGCAGCTTAGAGGCCAGGCTTGTTAGCTCCTACAATGAGCAGTTCTTC.

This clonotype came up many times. This CDR3 is CAWSVGPYGYTF. The CDR3 DNA reads TGTGCCTGGAGTGTCGGGCCTTATGGCTACACCTTC. The V gene is TRBV30, the J gene TRBJ1-2; D unresolved. CDR3 size: 12 residues. Germline assignment: CDR1 GTSNPN and CDR2 SVGIG (reference sequence). Trimming cost V 0 bases and J 5 bases, with 7 bases left between them.

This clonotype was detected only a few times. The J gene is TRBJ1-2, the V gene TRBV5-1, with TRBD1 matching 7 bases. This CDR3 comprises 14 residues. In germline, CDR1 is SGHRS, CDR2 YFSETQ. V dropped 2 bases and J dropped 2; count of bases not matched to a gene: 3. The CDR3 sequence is CASSFTGDNYGYTF. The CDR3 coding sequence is TGCGCCAGCAGCTTTACAGGGGACAACTATGGCTACACCTTC.

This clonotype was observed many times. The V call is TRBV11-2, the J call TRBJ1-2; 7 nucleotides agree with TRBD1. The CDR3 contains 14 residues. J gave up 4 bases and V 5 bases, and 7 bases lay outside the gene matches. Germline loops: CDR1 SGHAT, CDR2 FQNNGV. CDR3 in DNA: TGTGCCAGCAGCCAAACCCGGGACAGCTATGGCTACACCTTC. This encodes CASSQTRDSYGYTF.

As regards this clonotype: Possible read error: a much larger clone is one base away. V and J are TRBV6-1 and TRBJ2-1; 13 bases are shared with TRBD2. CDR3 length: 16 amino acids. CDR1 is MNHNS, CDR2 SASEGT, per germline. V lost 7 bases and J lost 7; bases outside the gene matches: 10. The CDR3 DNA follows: TGTGCCAGCATTCAACTAGCGGGAGGGCCGGGGAATGAGCAGTTCTTC. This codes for CASIQLAGGPGNEQFF.

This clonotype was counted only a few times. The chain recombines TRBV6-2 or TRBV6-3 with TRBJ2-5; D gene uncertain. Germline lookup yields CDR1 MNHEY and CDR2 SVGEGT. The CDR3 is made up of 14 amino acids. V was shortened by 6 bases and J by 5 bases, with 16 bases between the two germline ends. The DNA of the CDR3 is TGTGCCAGCAGCCCTCTTGAGACCGCGGAGACCCAGTACTTC. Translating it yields CASSPLETAETQYF.